These 15 T cell receptor beta chains were sequenced from one sample in a study of cytomegalovirus exposure and HLA in healthy donors. Profiled with immunoSEQ multiplex PCR; TCRdb holds only in-frame clones, not every one. Of about 98,000 clones listed, about 83% are singletons. Material for sequencing was PBMCs. The receptors shown here come from a woman between 25 and 40 years old in good health and CMV-seronegative.

This chain joins TRBV10-3 and TRBJ2-7, with 7 bases aligning to TRBD2. The length of the CDR3 is 15 residues. After removal of 3 bases from V and 6 bases from J, the junction contained 11 bases not matched to a gene. Germline CDR1 and CDR2: ENHRY and SYGVKD. In nucleotides, the CDR3 is TGTGCCATCAGTGAAAGGGGCGGGAGCCCCCTCGAGCAGTACTTC. This codes for CAISERGGSPLEQYF.

The V and J genes are TRBV11-3 and TRBJ2-1, with D perhaps matching TRBD2 (7 bases). Germline V gives CDR1 SGHNT, CDR2 YENEEA. This CDR3 region has 15 residues. Trimming took off 4 bases at V and 4 bases at J, with 14 bases between the two ends. CDR3 protein: CASSSNGGPYNEQFF. In DNA form, the CDR3 reads TGTGCCAGCAGCTCTAACGGGGGGCCTTACAATGAGCAGTTCTTC.

The V gene is TRBV7-2, the J gene TRBJ2-7; 10 positions match TRBD1. J gave up 9 bases and V 0 bases, and 5 bases lay outside the gene matches. CDR1 SGHTA and CDR2 FQGNSA come from the germline V gene. The CDR3 length is 14 residues. The CDR3 DNA is TGTGCCAGCAGCTTAGCTGGGACAGGGGAGCGGCAGTACTTC. This encodes CASSLAGTGERQYF.

The chain is built from TRBV6-1 and TRBJ1-1, with D uncertain. With 4 bases removed from V and 2 bases from J, the gap between germline ends came to 23 bases. Looked up from germline, CDR1 is MNHNS and CDR2 is SASEGT. The CDR3 extends over 18 amino acids. The CDR3 DNA follows: TGTGCCAGCAGTGGAAGTCAGATATCGCGGGGAGTTAACACTGAAGCTTTCTTT. Translated, it gives CASSGSQISRGVNTEAFF.

The chain recombines TRBV19 with TRBJ1-1; D possibly corresponds to TRBD1 (5 bases). Between the trimmed V and J ends, which lost 6 bases and 2 bases, there was a span of 7 bases. The V gene's germline CDR1 is LNHDA and CDR2 SQIVND (reference sequence). This CDR3 region has 12 residues. The CDR3 loop reads CASSTGNTEAFF. Here the CDR3 DNA reads TGTGCCAGTAGCACAGGAAACACTGAAGCTTTCTTT.

The chain links TRBV6-1 to TRBJ2-5, with 7 bases lining up with TRBD2. The CDR3 has 14 amino acids. The germline gives CDR1 MNHNS, CDR2 SASEGT. The trim removed 6 bases at V and 9 bases at J, leaving 13 bases unmatched. The CDR3 here is CASRGLGEGSSQYF. CDR3 nucleotides: TGTGCCAGCAGGGGGTTGGGGGAGGGATCATCCCAGTACTTC.

The chain combines TRBV9 with TRBJ1-3, with a possible D match to TRBD1 (5 bases). V was trimmed by 2 bases and J by 0 bases, leaving 15 bases between them. The CDR3 consists of 17 residues. Germline V gene data show CDR1 as SGDLS and CDR2 as YYNGEE. The CDR3 loop is CASSVEIDRRSGNTIYF. In DNA form, the CDR3 reads TGTGCCAGCAGCGTGGAGATCGACAGACGCTCTGGAAACACCATATATTTT.

The J gene is TRBJ2-5, the V gene TRBV7-6, with D maybe TRBD2 (5 bases). The V end lost 5 bases, the J end lost 2 bases, and 12 bases lay between the germline ends. The CDR3 is 14 residues long. Germline V gene sequence: CDR1 SGHVS, CDR2 FNYEAQ. The CDR3 spells CASSPGLSQETQYF. CDR3 nucleotide sequence: TGTGCCAGCAGCCCCGGACTTTCACAAGAGACCCAGTACTTC. Filled out from reference TRBV7-6 and TRBJ2-5, the complete variable domain reads GAGVSQSPRYKVTKRGQDVALRCDPISGHVSLYWYRQALGQGPEFLTYFNYEAQQDKSGLPNDRFSAERPEGSISTLTIQRTEQRDSAMYRCASSPGLSQETQYFGPGTRLLVL.

In DNA form, the CDR3 reads TGCAGTGCTAGATACGGGGATACGCAGTATTTT. Protein: CSARYGDTQYF. The chain is built from TRBV20-1 and TRBJ2-3; D is unresolved. The CDR3 length is 11 residues. The germline V gene has CDR1 DFQATT and CDR2 SNEGSKA (reference sequence). The V gene lost 2 bases and the J gene lost 6 bases, with 6 bases spanning the gap.

The DNA of the CDR3 is TGTGCCAGCTCCCCCGGACAGGCCAAACCGTACTTC. As protein: CASSPGQAKPYF. The V and J genes are TRBV18 and TRBJ2-7; TRBD1 aligns across 7 bases. V shed 6 bases and J 12 bases; nucleotides not matched to a gene: 11. This CDR3 has 12 amino acids. Germline values: CDR1 KGHSH, CDR2 LQKENI.

The rearrangement links TRBV5-4 to TRBJ2-7, with a tentative D call TRBD1 (6 bases). V was pared by 4 bases and J by 6 bases, with 11 bases between. This CDR3 is 12 amino acids long. Per the germline V gene, CDR1 is SGHNT and CDR2 is YYREEE (reference sequence). In DNA, the CDR3 is TGTGCCAGCAGCCTACAGGGTAGCGAGCAGTACTTC. This encodes CASSLQGSEQYF.

The count of this clone is one. The rearrangement links TRBV9 to TRBJ2-5; D call uncertain. CDR1 and CDR2 from the germline V gene are SGDLS and YYNGEE. V was cut by 4 bases and J by 2 bases, with 12 bases left in between. The CDR3 sequence is 14 residues long. The CDR3, as DNA: TGTGCCAGCAGCCCCGGTGGGCGACAAGAGACCCAGTACTTC. Protein sequence: CASSPGGRQETQYF.

The chain is built from TRBV11-1 and TRBJ1-2; D remains ambiguous. The CDR3 has 13 amino acids. Germline V lookup: CDR1 SGHAT, CDR2 FQDESV (reference sequence). V shed 1 base and J shed 9 bases, with 12 bases lying between them. The CDR3: CASSLESQESYTF. Written as DNA, the CDR3 is TGTGCCAGCAGCTTAGAATCCCAAGAGAGCTACACCTTC.

The V and J genes are TRBV4-3 and TRBJ2-2, with TRBD2 matching over 7 bases. CDR1 and CDR2 (germline): LGHNA, YSLEER. Losses at the gene ends were 4 bases for V and 7 bases for J; bases not matched to a gene: 9. This CDR3 contains 15 residues. Here the CDR3 DNA reads TGCGCCAGCAGCCCAGAGGGGAGGGGATTCGGGGAGCTGTTTTTT. This translates into CASSPEGRGFGELFF.

The chain employs TRBV4-3 and TRBJ2-5, with TRBD1 identical over 9 bases. The CDR3 sequence is 15 residues long. The V gene end was trimmed by 4 bases and the J gene end by 3 bases; junction bases not matched to a gene: 6. The germline V gene has CDR1 LGHNA and CDR2 YSLEER. In nucleotides, the CDR3 is TGCGCCAGCAGCCCTCGGACAGGGGAGGAAGAGACCCAGTACTTC. This codes for CASSPRTGEEETQYF.